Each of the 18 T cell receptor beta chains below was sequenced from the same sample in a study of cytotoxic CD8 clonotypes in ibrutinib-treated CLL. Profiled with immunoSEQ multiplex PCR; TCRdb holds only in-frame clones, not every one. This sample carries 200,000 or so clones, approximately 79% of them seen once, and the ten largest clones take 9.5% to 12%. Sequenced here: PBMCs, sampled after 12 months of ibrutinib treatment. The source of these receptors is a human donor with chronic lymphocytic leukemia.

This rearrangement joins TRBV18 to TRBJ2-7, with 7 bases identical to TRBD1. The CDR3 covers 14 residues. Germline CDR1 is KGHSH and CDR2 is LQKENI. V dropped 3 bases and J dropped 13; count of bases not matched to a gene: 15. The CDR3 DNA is TGTGCCAGCTCACCTACGCCGACAGGGTCTGAACTCTACTTC. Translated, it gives CASSPTPTGSELYF. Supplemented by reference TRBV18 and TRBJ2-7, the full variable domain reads NAGVMQNPRHLVRRRGQEARLRCSPMKGHSHVYWYRQLPEEGLKFMVYLQKENIIDESGMPKERFSAEFPKEGPSILRIQQVVRGDSAAYFCASSPTPTGSELYFGPGTRLTVT.

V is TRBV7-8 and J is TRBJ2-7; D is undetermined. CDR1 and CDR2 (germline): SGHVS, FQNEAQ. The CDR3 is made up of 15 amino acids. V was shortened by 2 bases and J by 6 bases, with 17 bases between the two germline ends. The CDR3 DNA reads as TGTGCCAGCAGCTTAATCGCCAAGACTCCTAGCGAGCAGTACTTC. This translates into CASSLIAKTPSEQYF.

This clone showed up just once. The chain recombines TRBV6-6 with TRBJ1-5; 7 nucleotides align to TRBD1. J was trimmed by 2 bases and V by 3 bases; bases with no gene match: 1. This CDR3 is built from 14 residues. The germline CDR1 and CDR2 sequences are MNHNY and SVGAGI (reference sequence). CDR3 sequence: CASSYGQGNQPQHF. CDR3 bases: TGTGCCAGCAGTTATGGACAGGGCAATCAGCCCCAGCATTTT.

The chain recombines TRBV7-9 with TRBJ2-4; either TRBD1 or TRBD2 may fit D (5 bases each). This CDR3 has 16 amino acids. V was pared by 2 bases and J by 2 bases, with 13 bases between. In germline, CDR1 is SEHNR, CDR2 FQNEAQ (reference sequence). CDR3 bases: TGTGCCAGCAGCTTAAACGACGGGGCGTCCAAAAACATTCAGTACTTC. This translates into CASSLNDGASKNIQYF.

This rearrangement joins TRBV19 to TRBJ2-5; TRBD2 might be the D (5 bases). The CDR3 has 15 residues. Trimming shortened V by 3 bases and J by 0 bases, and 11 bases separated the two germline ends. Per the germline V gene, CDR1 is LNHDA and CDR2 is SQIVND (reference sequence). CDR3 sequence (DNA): TGTGCCAGTAGTATTCTCTGGAGGAACCAAGAGACCCAGTACTTC. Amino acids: CASSILWRNQETQYF.

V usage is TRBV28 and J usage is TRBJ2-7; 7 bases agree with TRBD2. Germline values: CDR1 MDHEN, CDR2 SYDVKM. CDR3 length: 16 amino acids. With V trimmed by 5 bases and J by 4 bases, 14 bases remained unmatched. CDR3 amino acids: CASSQLAPRGSYEQYF. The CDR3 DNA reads TGTGCCAGCAGTCAACTAGCGCCCCGGGGGTCATACGAGCAGTACTTC.

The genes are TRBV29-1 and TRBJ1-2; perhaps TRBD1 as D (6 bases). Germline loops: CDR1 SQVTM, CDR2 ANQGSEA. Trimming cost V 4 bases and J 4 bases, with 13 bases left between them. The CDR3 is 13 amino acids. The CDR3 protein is CSVATGSSYGYTF. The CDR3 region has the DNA TGCAGCGTTGCGACAGGATCTAGCTATGGCTACACCTTC.

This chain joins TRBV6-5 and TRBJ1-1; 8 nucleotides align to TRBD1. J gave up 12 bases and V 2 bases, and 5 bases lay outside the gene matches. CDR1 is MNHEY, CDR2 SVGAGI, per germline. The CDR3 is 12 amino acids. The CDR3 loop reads CASSYPQGATFF. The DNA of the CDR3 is TGTGCCAGCAGTTACCCCCAGGGGGCGACTTTCTTT.

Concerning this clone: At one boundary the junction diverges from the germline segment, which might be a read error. CDR3 in amino acids: CASSSNPARDRRGGIYEQYF. In nucleotides, the CDR3 is TGTGCTAGCAGCTCTAACCCCGCGAGAGATCGGCGGGGAGGTATCTACGAGCAGTACTTC. The chain is built from TRBV7-7 and TRBJ2-7, with D tentatively TRBD2 (6 bases). CDR3 size: 20 residues. Germline V lookup: CDR1 SSHAT, CDR2 FNYEAQ (reference sequence).

CDR3 DNA: TGTGCCAGCAGCTTGGTTGTGGGGACCTCAAGACTGTTTTTT. Amino acids: CASSLVVGTSRLFF. The rearrangement joins TRBV5-5 to TRBJ1-4; D might be TRBD1 (5 bases). Trimming removed 0 bases from V and 13 bases from J, with 16 bases in between. Germline CDR1 and CDR2: SGHKS and YYEKEE (reference sequence). This CDR3 has 14 amino acids.

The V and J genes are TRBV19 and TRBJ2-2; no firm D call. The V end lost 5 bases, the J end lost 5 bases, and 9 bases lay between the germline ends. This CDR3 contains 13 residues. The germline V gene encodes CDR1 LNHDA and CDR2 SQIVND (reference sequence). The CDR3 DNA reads TGTGCCAGTAGTCCCCGTGAGACCGGGGAGCTGTTTTTT. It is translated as CASSPRETGELFF.

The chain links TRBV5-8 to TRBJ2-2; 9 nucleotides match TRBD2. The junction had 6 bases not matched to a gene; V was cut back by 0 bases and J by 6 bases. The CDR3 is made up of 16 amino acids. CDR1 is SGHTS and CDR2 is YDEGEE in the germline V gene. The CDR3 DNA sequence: TGTGCCAGCAGCTTGGTAGTACTAGCGGGTTCCGGGGAGCTGTTTTTT. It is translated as CASSLVVLAGSGELFF.

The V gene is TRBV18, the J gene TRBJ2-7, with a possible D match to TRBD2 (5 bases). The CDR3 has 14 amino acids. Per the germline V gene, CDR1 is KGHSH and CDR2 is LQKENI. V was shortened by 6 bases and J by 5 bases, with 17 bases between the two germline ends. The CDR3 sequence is CASSQRGIDHEQYF. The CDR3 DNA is TGTGCCAGCTCCCAACGAGGGATCGATCACGAGCAGTACTTC.

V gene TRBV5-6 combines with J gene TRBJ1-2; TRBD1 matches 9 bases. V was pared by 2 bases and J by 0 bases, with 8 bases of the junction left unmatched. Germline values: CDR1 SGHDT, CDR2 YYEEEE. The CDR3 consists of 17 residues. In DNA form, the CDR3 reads TGTGCCAGCAGCTTATTCCAACAGGGGGCAGCTAACTATGGCTACACCTTC. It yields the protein CASSLFQQGAANYGYTF.

CDR3 in amino acids: CASSPRLAGTYYNEQFF. The CDR3 bases are TGTGCCAGCAGCCCCCGACTAGCGGGAACCTATTACAATGAGCAGTTCTTC. J is TRBJ2-1 and V is TRBV9; 11 nucleotides agree with TRBD2. The length of the CDR3 is 17 residues. J was trimmed by 4 bases and V by 4 bases; bases with no gene match: 10. Per the germline V gene, CDR1 is SGDLS and CDR2 is YYNGEE. The variable domain in full, completed from reference TRBV9 and TRBJ2-1, reads DSGVTQTPKHLITATGQRVTLRCSPRSGDLSVYWYQQSLDQGLQFLIQYYNGEERAKGNILERFSAQQFPDLHSELNLSSLELGDSALYFCASSPRLAGTYYNEQFFGPGTRLTVL.

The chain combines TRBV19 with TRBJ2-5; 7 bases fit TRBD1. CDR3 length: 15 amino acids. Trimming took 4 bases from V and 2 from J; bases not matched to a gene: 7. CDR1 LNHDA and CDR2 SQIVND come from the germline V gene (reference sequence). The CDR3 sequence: CASSTRQGRQETQYF. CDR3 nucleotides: TGTGCCAGTAGTACCCGACAGGGACGACAAGAGACCCAGTACTTC.

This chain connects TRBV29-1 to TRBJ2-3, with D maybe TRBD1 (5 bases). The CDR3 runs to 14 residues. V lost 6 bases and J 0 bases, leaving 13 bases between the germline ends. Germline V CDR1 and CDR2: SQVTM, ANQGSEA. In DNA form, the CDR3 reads TGCAGCGTGCGCGGACAAATTAGCACAGATACGCAGTATTTT. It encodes CSVRGQISTDTQYF.

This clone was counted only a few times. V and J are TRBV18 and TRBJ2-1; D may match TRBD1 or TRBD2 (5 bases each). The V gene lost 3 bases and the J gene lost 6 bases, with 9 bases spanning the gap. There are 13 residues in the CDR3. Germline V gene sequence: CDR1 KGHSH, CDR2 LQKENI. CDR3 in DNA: TGTGCCAGCTCACCTCAGAGGGGCAATGAGCAGTTCTTC. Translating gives CASSPQRGNEQFF. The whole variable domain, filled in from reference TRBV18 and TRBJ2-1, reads NAGVMQNPRHLVRRRGQEARLRCSPMKGHSHVYWYRQLPEEGLKFMVYLQKENIIDESGMPKERFSAEFPKEGPSILRIQQVVRGDSAAYFCASSPQRGNEQFFGPGTRLTVL.